Sequencing of this TCR beta chain was carried out in a study of beta chain features in type 1 diabetes. Study-wide results and limits: TCRB CDR3s from Type 1 diabetes patients were moderately but significantly shorter in all four CD4+ subsets. Among type 1 diabetes patients, VDJ junctions had fewer insertions and more deletions.

On this clone: Antigen unknown.

Germline V gene sequence: CDR1 SNHLY, CDR2 FYNNEI. CDR3 length: 15 amino acids. V lost 4 bases, J lost 2 bases, and 5 bases stayed unmatched. Sequenced material consisted of expressed TCRB transcripts (all of the isolated RNA was reverse transcribed). TCRdb's copy holds only in-frame clones and misses some; the assay was immunoSEQ multiplex PCR. The sample records under 200,000 clones, around 8% being singletons. The chain links TRBV2 to TRBJ2-5; the match to TRBD2 covers 9 bases. Sample: central memory CD4+ T cells from blood. The receptor comes from a young woman with type 1 diabetes. The CDR3 spells CASSVLAGIQETQYF. The DNA of the CDR3 is TGTGCCAGCAGTGTGCTAGCGGGGATACAAGAGACCCAGTACTTC.